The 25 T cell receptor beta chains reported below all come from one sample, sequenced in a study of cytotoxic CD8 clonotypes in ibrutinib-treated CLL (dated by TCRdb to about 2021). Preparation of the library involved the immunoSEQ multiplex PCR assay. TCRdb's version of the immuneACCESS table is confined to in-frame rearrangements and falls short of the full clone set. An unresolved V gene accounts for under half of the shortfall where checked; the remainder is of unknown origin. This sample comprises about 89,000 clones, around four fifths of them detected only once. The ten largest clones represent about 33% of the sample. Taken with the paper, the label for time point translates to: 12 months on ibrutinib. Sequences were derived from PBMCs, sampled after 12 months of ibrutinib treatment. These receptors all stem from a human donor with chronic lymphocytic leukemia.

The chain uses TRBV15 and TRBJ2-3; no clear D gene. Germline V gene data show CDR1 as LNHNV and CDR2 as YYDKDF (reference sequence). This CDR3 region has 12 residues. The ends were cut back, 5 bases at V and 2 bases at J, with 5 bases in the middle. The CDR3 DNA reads TGTGCCACCAGCGTTCACACAGATACGCAGTATTTT. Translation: CATSVHTDTQYF.

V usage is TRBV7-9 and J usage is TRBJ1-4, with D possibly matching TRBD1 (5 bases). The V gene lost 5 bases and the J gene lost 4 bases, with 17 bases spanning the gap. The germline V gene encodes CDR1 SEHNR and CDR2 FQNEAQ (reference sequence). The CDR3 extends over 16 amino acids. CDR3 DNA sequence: TGTGCCAGCAGCCGGCGGGCAGGGCTCGATAATGAAAAACTGTTTTTT. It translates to CASSRRAGLDNEKLFF.

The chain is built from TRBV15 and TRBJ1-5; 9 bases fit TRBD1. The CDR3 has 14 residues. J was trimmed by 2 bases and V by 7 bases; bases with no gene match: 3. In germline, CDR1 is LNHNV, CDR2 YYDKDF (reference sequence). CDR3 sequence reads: CATTTGGGNQPQHF. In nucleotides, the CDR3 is TGTGCCACCACCACAGGGGGCGGCAATCAGCCCCAGCATTTT.

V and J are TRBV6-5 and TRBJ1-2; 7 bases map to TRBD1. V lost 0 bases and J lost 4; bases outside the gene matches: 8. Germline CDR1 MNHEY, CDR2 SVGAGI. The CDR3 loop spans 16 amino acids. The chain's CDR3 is CASSYSRDSPFYGYTF. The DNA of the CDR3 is TGTGCCAGCAGTTACTCGAGGGACAGCCCTTTCTATGGCTACACCTTC.

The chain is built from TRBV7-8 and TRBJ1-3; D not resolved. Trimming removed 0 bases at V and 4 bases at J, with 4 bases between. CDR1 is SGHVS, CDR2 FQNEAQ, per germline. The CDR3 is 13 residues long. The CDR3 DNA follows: TGTGCCAGCAGCTTAGCCCTAGGAAACACCATATATTTT. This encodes CASSLALGNTIYF.

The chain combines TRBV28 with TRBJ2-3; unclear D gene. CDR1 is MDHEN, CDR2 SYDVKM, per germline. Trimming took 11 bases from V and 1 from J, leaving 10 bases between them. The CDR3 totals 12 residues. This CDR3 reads CACREGTDTQYF. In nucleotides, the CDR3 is TGTGCCTGCCGCGAGGGCACAGATACGCAGTATTTT.

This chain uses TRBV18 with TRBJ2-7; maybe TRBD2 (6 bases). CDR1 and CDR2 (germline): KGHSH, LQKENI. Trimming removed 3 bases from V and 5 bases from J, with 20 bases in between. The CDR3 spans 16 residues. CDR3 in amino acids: CASSPQTSPGGNEQYF. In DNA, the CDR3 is TGTGCCAGCTCACCCCAGACCAGTCCTGGGGGGAACGAGCAGTACTTC.

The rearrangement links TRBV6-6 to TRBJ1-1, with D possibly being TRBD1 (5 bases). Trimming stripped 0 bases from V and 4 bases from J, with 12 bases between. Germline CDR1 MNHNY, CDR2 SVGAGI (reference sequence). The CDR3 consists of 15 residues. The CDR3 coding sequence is TGTGCCAGCAGTTACTCTTTCGCAGGGACCACTGAAGCTTTCTTT. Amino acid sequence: CASSYSFAGTTEAFF.

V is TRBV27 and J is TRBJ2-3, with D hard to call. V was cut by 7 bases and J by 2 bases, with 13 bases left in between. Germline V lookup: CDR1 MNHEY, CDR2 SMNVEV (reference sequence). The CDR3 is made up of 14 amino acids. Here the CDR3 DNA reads TGTGCCAGCAAAAAAAAAGGGTACACAGATACGCAGTATTTT. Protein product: CASKKKGYTDTQYF.

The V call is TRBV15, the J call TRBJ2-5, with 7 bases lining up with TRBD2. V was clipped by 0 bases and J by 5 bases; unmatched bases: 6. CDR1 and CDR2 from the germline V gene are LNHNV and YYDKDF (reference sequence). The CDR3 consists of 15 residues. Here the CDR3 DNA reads TGTGCCACCAGCAGAGATGGGAGGGGTTGGGAGACCCAGTACTTC. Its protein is CATSRDGRGWETQYF.

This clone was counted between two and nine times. CDR3 nucleotide sequence: TGCGCCAGCAGCTTGGGGACGGGAGTGAACACCGGGGAGCTGTTTTTT. It is translated as CASSLGTGVNTGELFF. The V and J genes are TRBV5-1 and TRBJ2-2, with TRBD2 as a possible D gene (6 bases). V was clipped by 0 bases and J by 1 base, with 10 bases between them. Germline values: CDR1 SGHRS, CDR2 YFSETQ. This CDR3 spans 16 amino acids.

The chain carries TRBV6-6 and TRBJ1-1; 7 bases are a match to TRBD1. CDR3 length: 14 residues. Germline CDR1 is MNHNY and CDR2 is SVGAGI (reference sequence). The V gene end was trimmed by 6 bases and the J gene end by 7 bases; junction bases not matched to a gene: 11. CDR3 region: CASSLHGTANEAFF. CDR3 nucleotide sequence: TGTGCCAGCAGCTTGCACGGGACAGCGAATGAAGCTTTCTTT.

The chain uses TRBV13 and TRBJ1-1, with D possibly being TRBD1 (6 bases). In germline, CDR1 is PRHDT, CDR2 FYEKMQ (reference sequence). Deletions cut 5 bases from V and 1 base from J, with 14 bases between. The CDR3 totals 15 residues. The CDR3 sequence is CASSPGGGGNTEAFF. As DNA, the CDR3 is TGTGCCAGCAGCCCTGGGGGCGGGGGGAACACTGAAGCTTTCTTT.

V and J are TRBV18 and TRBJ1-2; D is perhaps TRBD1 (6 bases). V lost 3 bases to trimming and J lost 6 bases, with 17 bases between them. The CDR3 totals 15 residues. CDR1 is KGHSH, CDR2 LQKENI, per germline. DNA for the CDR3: TGTGCCAGCTCACCTACCCAGGGCAGGGGAGATGGCTACACCTTC. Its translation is CASSPTQGRGDGYTF.

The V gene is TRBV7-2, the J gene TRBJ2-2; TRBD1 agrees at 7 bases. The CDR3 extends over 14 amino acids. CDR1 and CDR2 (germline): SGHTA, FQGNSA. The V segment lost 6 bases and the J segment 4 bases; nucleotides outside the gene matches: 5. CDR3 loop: CASRMTGITGELFF. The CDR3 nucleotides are TGTGCCAGCAGGATGACAGGGATCACCGGGGAGCTGTTTTTT. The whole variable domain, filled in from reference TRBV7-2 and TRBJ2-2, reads GAGVSQSPSNKVTEKGKDVELRCDPISGHTALYWYRQSLGQGLEFLIYFQGNSAPDKSGLPSDRFSAERTGGSVSTLTIQRTQQEDSAVYLCASRMTGITGELFFGEGSRLTVL.

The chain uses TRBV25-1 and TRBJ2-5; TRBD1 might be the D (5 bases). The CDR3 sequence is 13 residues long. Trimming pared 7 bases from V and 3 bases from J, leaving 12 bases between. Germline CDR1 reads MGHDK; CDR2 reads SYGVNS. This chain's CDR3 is CASKAEGEETQYF. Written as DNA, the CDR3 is TGTGCCAGCAAGGCGGAAGGGGAAGAGACCCAGTACTTC.

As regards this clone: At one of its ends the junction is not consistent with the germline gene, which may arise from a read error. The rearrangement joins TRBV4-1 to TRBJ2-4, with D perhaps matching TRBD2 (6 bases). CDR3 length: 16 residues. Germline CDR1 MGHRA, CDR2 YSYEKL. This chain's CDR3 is CASRQAPGRAKNIQYF. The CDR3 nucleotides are TGCGCCAGCAGACAAGCTCCGGGGAGGGCCAAAAACATTCAGTACTTC.

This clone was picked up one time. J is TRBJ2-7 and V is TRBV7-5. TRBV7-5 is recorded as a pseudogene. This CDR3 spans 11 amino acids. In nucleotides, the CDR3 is TGTGCCAGCAGGGGGGGATACGAGCAGTACTTC. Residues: CASRGGYEQYF.

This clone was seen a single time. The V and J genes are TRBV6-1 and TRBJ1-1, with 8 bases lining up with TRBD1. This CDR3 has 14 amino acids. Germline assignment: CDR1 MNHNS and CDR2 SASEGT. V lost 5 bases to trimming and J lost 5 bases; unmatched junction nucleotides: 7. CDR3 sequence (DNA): TGTGCCAGCAGTAGGACAGGGTTTTCGACTGAAGCTTTCTTT. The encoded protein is CASSRTGFSTEAFF.

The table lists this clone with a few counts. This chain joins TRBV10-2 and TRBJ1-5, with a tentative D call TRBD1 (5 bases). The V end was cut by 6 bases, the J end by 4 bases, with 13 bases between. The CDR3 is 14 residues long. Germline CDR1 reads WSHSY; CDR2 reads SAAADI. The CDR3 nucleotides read TGCGCCAGCAGGGAGGGCAGGGCGAATCAGCCCCAGCATTTT. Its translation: CASREGRANQPQHF.

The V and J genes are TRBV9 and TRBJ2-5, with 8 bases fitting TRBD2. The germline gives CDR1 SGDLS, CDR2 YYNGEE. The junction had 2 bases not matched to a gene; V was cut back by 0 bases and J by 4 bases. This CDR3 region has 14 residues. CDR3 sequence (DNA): TGTGCCAGCAGCGTAGGGGCGGGGGGAGAGACCCAGTACTTC. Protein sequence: CASSVGAGGETQYF.

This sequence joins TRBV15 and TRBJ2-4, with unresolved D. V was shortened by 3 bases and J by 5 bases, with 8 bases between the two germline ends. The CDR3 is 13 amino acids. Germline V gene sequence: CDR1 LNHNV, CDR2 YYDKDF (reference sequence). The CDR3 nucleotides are TGTGCCACCAGCAGGGGTGGGGAAAACATTCAGTACTTC. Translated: CATSRGGENIQYF.

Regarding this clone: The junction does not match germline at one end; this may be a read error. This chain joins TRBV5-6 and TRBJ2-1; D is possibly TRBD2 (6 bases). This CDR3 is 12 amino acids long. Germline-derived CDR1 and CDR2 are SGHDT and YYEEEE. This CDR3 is CASSSPGTEEFF. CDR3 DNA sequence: TGTGCCAGCAGCTCCCCCGGGACTGAGGAGTTCTTC.

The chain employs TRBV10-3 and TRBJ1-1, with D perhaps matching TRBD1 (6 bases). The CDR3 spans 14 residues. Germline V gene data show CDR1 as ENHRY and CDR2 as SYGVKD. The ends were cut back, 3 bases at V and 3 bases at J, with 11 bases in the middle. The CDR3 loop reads CAISDVGGDTEAFF. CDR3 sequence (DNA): TGTGCCATCAGTGACGTAGGGGGAGACACTGAAGCTTTCTTT.

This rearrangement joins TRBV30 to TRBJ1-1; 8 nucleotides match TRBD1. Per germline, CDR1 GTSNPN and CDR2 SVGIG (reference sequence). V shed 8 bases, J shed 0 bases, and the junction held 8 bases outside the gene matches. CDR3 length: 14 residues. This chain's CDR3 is CARGQGAMNTEAFF. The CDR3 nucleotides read TGTGCCCGAGGACAGGGAGCCATGAACACTGAAGCTTTCTTT. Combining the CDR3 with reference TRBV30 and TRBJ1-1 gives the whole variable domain SQTIHQWPATLVQPVGSPLSLECTVEGTSNPNLYWYRQAAGRGLQLLFYSVGIGQISSEVPQNLSASRPQDRQFILSSKKLLLSDSGFYLCARGQGAMNTEAFFGQGTRLTVV.